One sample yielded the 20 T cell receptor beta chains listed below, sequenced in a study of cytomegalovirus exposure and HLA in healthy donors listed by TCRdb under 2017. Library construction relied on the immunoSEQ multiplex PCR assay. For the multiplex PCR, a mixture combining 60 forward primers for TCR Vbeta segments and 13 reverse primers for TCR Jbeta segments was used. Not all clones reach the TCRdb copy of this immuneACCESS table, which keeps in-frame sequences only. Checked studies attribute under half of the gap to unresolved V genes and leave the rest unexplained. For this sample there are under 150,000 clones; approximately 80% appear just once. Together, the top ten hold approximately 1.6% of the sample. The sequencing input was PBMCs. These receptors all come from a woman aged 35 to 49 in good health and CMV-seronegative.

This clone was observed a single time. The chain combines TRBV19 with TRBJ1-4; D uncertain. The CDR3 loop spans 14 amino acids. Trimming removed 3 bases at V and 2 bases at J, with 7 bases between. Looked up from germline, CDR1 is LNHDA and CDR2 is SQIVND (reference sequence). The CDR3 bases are TGTGCCAGTAGTATGTGGGAGACTAATGAAAAACTGTTTTTT. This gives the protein CASSMWETNEKLFF.

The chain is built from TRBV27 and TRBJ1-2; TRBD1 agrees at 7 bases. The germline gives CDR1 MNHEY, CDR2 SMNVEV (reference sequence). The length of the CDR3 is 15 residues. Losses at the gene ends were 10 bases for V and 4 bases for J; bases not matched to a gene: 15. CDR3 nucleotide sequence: TGTGCCACCCCTGGACCGCGTGACAGGGTCTATGGCTACACCTTC. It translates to CATPGPRDRVYGYTF.

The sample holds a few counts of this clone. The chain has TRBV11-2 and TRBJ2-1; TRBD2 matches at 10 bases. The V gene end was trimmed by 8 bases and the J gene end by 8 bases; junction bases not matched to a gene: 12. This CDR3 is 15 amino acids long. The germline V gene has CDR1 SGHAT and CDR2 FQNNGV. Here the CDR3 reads CASGQHSGRWDEQFF. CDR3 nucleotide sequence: TGTGCCAGCGGGCAACATAGCGGGAGGTGGGATGAGCAGTTCTTC.

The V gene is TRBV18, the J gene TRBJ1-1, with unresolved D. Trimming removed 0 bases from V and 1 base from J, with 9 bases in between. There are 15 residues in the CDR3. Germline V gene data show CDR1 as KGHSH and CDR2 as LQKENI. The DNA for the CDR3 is TGTGCCAGCTCACCACCTAATCGAGGGAACACTGAAGCTTTCTTT. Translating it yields CASSPPNRGNTEAFF.

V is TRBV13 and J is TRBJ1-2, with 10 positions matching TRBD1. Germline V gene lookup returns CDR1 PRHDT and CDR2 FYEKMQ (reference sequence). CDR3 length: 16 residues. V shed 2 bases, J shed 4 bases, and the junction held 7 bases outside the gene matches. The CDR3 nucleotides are TGTGCCAGCAGCTTAAGCACGGGACAGGGGACCTATGGCTACACCTTC. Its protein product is CASSLSTGQGTYGYTF.

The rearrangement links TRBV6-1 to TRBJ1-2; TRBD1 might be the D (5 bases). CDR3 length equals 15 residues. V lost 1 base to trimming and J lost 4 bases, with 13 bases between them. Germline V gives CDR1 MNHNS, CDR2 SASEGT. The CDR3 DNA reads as TGTGCCAGCAGTGAAGGGCGGGGCCCCGTCTATGGCTACACCTTC. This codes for CASSEGRGPVYGYTF.

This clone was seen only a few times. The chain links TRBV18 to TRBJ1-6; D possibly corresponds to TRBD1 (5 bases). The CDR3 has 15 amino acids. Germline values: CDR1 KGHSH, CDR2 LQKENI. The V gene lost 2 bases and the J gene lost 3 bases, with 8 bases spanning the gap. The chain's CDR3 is CASSPGAVYNSPLHF. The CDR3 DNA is TGTGCCAGCTCACCAGGGGCTGTCTATAATTCACCCCTCCACTTT.

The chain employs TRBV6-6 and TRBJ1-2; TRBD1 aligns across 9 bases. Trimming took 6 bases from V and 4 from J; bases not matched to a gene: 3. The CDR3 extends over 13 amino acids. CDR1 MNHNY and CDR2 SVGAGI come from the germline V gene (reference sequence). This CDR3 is CASRRDRAYGYTF. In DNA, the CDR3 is TGTGCCAGCAGACGGGACAGGGCCTATGGCTACACCTTC.

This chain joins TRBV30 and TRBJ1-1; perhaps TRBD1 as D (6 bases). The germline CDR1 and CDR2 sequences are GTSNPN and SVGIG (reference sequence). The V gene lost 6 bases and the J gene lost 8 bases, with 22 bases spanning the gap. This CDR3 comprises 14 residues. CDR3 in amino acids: CACPLGAASNEAFF. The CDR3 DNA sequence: TGTGCCTGCCCCTTGGGGGCGGCCTCGAACGAAGCTTTCTTT.

In DNA form, the CDR3 reads TGTGCCAGCAGTTTCGGGGGGGGAAGCACAGATACGCAGTATTTT. Protein sequence: CASSFGGGSTDTQYF. The chain has TRBV28 and TRBJ2-3; 8 nucleotides agree with TRBD2. Losses at the gene ends were 3 bases for V and 0 bases for J; bases not matched to a gene: 2. The CDR3 spans 15 residues. From germline, CDR1 is MDHEN and CDR2 SYDVKM.

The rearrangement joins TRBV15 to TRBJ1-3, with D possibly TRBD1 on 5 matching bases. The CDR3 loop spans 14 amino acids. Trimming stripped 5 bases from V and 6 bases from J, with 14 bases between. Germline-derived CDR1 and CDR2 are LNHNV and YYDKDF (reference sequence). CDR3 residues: CATSRGGTLNTIYF. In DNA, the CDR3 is TGTGCCACCAGCCGTGGGGGGACTTTAAACACCATATATTTT.

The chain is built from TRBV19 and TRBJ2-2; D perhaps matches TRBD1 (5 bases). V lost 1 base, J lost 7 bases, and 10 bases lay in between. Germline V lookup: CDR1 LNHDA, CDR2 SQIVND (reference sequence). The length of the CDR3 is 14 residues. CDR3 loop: CASSIGTRGGELFF. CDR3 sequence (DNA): TGTGCCAGTAGTATAGGCACAAGGGGCGGGGAGCTGTTTTTT.

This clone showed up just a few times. The CDR3 DNA is TGTGCCAGCAGTTACTCGATAGGGGAGGAGTACAATGAGCAGTTCTTC. Encoded protein: CASSYSIGEEYNEQFF. V and J are TRBV6-5 and TRBJ2-1; D perhaps matches TRBD2 (6 bases). This CDR3 has 16 amino acids. The germline gives CDR1 MNHEY, CDR2 SVGAGI. V was trimmed by 0 bases and J by 4 bases, leaving 13 bases between them.

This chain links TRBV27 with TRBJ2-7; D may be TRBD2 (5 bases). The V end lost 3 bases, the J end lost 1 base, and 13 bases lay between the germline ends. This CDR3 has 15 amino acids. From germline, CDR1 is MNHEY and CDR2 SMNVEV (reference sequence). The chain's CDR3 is CASSFAPRGSYEQYF. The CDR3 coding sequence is TGTGCCAGCAGTTTTGCCCCACGAGGGTCCTACGAGCAGTACTTC.

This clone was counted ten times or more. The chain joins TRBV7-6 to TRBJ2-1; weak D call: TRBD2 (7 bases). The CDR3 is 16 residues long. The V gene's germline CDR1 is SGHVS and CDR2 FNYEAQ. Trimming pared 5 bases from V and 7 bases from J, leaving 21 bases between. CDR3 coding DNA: TGTGCCAGCAGCCCAGGGGTTGGACTAGGCGGTAATGAGCAGTTCTTC. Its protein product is CASSPGVGLGGNEQFF.

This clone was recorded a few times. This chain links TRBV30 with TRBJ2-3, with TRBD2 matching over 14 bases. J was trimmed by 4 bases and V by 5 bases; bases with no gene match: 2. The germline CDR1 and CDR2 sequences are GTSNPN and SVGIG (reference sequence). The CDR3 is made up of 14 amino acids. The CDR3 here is CAWSGLAGADTQYF. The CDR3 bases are TGTGCCTGGTCGGGACTAGCGGGAGCAGATACGCAGTATTTT.

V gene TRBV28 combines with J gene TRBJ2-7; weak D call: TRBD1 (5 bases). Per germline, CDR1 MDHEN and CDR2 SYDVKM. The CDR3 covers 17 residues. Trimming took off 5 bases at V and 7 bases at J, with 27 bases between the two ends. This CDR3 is CASSLSVGQSSVSEQYF. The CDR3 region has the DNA TGTGCCAGCAGTCTAAGCGTAGGACAATCGTCCGTCTCGGAGCAGTACTTC.

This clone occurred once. The CDR3 DNA sequence: TGTGCCAGCAGTACACAGGGTTCCTATAATTCACCCCTCCACTTT. Translation gives CASSTQGSYNSPLHF. The chain joins TRBV27 to TRBJ1-6; D possibly corresponds to TRBD1 (6 bases). Per the germline V gene, CDR1 is MNHEY and CDR2 is SMNVEV (reference sequence). The V end lost 5 bases, the J end lost 1 base, and 9 bases lay between the germline ends. This CDR3 spans 15 amino acids.

The CDR3 DNA follows: TGTGCCAGCAGTGAAAGATTAGCGGGGGTACGATTCGGAGAGCAGTTCTTC. This encodes CASSERLAGVRFGEQFF. The chain carries TRBV2 and TRBJ2-1, with 9 positions matching TRBD2. The CDR3 runs to 17 residues. CDR1 is SNHLY, CDR2 FYNNEI, per germline. Trimming removed 2 bases from V and 10 bases from J; junction bases left unmatched: 15.

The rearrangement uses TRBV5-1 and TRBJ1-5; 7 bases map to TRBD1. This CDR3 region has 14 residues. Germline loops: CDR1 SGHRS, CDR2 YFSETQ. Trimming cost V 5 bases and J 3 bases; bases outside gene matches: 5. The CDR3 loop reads CASRPGGFNQPQHF. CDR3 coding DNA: TGCGCCAGCAGACCAGGGGGGTTCAATCAGCCCCAGCATTTT.